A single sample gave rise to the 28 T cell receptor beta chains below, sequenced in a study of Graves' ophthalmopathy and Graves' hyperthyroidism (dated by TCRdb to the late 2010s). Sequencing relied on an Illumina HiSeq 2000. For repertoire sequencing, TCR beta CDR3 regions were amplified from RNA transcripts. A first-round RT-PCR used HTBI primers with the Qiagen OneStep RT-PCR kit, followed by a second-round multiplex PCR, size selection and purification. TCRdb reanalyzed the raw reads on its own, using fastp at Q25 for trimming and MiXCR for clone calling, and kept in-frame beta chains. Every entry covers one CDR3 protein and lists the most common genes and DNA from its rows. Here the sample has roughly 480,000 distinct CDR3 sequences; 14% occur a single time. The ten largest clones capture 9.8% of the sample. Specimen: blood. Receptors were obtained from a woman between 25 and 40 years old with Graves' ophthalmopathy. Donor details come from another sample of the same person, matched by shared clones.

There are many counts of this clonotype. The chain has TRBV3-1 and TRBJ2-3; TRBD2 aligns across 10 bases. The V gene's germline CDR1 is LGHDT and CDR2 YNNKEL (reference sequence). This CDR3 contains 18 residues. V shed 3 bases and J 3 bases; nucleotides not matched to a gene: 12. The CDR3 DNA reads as TGTGCCAGCAGCCACCACCTAACTAGCGGGAAGGGTACAGATACGCAGTATTTT. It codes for CASSHHLTSGKGTDTQYF.

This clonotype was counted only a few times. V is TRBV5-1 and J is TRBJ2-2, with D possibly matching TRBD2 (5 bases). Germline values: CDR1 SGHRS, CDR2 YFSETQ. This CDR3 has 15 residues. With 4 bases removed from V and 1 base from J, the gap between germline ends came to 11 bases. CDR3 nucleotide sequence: TGCGCCAGCAGCGGGAGCGCAGGGAACACCGGGGAGCTGTTTTTT. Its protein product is CASSGSAGNTGELFF.

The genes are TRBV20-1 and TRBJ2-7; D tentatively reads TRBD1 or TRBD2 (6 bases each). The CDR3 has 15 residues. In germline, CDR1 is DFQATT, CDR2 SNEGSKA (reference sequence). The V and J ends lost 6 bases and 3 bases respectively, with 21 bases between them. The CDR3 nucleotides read TGCAGTGCAATAACAGGGAGGAAAGCCGACTACGAGCAGTACTTC. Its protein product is CSAITGRKADYEQYF.

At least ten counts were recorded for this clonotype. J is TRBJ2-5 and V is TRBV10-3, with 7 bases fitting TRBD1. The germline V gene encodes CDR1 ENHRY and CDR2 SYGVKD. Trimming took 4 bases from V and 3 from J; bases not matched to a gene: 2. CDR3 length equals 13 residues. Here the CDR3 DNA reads TGTGCCATCAGTGCGGGACAGAAAGAGACCCAGTACTTC. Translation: CAISAGQKETQYF.

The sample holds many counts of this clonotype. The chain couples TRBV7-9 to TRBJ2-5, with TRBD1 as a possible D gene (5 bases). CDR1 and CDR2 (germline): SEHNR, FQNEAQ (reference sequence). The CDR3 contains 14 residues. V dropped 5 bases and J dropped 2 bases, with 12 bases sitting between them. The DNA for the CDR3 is TGTGCCAGCAGCCTAGACAGATCACAAGAGACCCAGTACTTC. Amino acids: CASSLDRSQETQYF.

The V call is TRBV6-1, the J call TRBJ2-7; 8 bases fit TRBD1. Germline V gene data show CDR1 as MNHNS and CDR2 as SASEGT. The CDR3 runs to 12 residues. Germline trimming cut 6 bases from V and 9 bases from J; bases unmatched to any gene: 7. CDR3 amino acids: CASSPGQGWQYF. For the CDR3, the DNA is TGTGCCAGCAGCCCCGGACAGGGCTGGCAGTACTTC.

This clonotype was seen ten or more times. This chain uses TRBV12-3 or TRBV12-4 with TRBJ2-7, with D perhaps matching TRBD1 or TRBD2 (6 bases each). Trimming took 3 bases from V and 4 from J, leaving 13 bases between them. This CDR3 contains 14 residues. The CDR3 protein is CASSFTRGGYEQYF. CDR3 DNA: TGTGCCAGCAGTTTTACCAGGGGAGGATACGAGCAGTACTTC.

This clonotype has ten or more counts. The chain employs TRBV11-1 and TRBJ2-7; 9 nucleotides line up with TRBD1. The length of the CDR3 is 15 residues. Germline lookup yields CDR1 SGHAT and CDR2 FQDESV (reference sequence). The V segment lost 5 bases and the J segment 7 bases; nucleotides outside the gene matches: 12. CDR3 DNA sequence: TGTGCCAGCAGCATGGCCGGGACAGGGTTCCAGGAGCAGTACTTC. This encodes CASSMAGTGFQEQYF. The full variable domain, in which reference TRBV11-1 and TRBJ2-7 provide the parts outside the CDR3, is EAEVAQSPRYKITEKSQAVAFWCDPISGHATLYWYRQILGQGPELLVQFQDESVVDDSQLPKDRFSAERLKGVDSTLKIQPAELGDSAMYLCASSMAGTGFQEQYFGPGTRLTVT.

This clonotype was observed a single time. CDR3 region: CAWTSGRSSTDTQYF. CDR3 in DNA: TGTGCCTGGACTAGCGGGAGATCTAGCACAGATACGCAGTATTTT. J is TRBJ2-3 and V is TRBV30, with 10 bases fitting TRBD2. Germline V gene data show CDR1 as GTSNPN and CDR2 as SVGIG (reference sequence). CDR3 length equals 15 residues. V was clipped by 4 bases and J by 0 bases; unmatched bases: 4. The complete variable domain, with remaining parts taken from reference TRBV30 and TRBJ2-3, reads SQTIHQWPATLVQPVGSPLSLECTVEGTSNPNLYWYRQAAGRGLQLLFYSVGIGQISSEVPQNLSASRPQDRQFILSSKKLLLSDSGFYLCAWTSGRSSTDTQYFGPGTRLTVL.

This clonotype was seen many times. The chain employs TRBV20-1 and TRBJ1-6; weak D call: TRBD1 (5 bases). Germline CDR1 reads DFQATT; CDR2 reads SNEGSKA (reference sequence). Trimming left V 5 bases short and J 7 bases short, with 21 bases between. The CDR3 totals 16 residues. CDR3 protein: CSASSYFDSLNSPLHF. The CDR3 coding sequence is TGCAGTGCTTCTTCTTACTTCGACAGCTTAAATTCACCCCTCCACTTT.

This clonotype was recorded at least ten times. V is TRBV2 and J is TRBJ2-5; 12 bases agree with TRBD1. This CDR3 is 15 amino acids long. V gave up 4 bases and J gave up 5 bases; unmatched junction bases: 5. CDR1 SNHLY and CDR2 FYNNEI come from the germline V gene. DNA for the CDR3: TGTGCCAGCAGTGGGGGGACAGGGGGCCAGGAGACCCAGTACTTC. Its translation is CASSGGTGGQETQYF.

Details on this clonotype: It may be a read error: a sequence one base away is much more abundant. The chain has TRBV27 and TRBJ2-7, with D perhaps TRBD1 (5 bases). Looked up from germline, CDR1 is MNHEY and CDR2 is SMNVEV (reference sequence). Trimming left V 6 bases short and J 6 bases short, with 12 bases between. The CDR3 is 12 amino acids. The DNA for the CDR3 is TGTGCCAGCAGCCCACAGGTACGCGAGCAGTACTTC. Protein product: CASSPQVREQYF.

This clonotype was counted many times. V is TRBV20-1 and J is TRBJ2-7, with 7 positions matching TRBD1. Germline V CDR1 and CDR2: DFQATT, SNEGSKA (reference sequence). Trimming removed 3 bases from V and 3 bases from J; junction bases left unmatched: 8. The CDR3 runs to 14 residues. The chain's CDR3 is CSARGQGDYYEQYF. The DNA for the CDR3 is TGCAGTGCTAGGGGTCAGGGGGATTACTACGAGCAGTACTTC.

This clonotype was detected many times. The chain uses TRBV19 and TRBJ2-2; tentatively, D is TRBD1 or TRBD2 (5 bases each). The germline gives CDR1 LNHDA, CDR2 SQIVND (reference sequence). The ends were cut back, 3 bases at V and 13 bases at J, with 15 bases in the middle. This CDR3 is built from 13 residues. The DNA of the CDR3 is TGTGCCAGTAGTATTGGGGGTCCGAGTGGGCTGTTTTTT. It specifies CASSIGGPSGLFF.

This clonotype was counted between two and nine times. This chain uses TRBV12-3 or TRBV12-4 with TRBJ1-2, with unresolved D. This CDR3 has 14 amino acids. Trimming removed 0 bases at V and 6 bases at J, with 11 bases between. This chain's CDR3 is CASSLAFGEHGYTF. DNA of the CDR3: TGTGCCAGCAGTTTAGCGTTCGGGGAGCATGGCTACACCTTC.

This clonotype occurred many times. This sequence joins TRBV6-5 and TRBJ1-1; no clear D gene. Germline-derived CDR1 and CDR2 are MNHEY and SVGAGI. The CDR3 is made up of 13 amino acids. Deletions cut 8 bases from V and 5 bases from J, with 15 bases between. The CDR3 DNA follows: TGTGCCAGCTCGGAAGGCAGTACGACTGAAGCTTTCTTT. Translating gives CASSEGSTTEAFF.

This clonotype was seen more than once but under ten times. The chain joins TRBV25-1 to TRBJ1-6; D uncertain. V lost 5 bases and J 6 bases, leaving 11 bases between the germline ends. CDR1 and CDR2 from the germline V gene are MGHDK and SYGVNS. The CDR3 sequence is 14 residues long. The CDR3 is CASSLVGVNSPLHF. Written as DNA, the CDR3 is TGTGCCAGCAGTTTGGTGGGTGTTAATTCACCCCTCCACTTT.

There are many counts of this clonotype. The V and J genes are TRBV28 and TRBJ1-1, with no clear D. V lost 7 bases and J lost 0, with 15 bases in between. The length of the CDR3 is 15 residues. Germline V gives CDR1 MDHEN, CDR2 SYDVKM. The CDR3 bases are TGTGCCAGCACCAAAAAGCCAGATCTGAACACTGAAGCTTTCTTT. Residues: CASTKKPDLNTEAFF.

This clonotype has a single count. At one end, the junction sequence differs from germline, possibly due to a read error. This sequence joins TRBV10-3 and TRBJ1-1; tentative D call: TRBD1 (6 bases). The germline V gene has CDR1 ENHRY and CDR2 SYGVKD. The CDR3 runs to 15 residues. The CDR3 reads CANRLRDIEITDAFF. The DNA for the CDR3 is TGTGCCAACAGACTCCGGGACATCGAGATTACTGATGCTTTCTTT.

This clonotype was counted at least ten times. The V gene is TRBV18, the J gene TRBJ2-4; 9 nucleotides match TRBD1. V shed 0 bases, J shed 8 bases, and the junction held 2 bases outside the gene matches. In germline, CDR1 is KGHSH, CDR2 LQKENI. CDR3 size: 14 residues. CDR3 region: CASSPPGDRDIQYF. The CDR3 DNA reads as TGTGCCAGCTCACCACCGGGGGACAGGGACATTCAGTACTTC. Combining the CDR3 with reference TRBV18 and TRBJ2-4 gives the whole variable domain NAGVMQNPRHLVRRRGQEARLRCSPMKGHSHVYWYRQLPEEGLKFMVYLQKENIIDESGMPKERFSAEFPKEGPSILRIQQVVRGDSAAYFCASSPPGDRDIQYFGAGTRLSVL.

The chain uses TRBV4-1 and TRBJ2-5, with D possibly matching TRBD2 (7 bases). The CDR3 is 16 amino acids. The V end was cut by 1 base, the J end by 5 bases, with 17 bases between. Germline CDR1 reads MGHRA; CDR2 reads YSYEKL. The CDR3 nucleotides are TGCGCCAGCAGCCAAGTGGGGGGGGCGATTTATGAGACCCAGTACTTC. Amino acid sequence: CASSQVGGAIYETQYF.

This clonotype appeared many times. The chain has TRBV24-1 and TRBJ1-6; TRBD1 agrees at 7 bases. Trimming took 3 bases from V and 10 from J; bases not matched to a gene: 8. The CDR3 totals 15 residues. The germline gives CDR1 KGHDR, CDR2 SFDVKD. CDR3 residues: CATSDQDRDGSPLHF. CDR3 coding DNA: TGTGCCACCAGTGATCAAGACAGGGACGGATCACCCCTCCACTTT.

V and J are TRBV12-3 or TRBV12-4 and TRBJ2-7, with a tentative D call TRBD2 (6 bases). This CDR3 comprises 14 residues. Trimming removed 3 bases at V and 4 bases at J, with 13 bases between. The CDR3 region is CASSFAGGRYEQYF. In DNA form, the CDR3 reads TGTGCCAGCAGTTTCGCCGGGGGTCGGTACGAGCAGTACTTC.

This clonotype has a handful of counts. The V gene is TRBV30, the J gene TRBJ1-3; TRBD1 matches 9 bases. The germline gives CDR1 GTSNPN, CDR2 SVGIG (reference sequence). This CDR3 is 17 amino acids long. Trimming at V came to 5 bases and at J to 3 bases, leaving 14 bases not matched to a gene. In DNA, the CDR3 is TGTGCCTGGGACCCCATCCCGGGACAGGGAGGTGGAAACACCATATATTTT. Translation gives CAWDPIPGQGGGNTIYF.

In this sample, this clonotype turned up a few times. CDR3 coding DNA: TGTGCCAGCAGCCCCGGGGGCGAGGGCAATCAGCCCCAGCATTTT. Residues: CASSPGGEGNQPQHF. The chain uses TRBV27 and TRBJ1-5; perhaps TRBD1 as D (6 bases). In germline, CDR1 is MNHEY, CDR2 SMNVEV (reference sequence). The CDR3 totals 15 residues. Trimming pared 6 bases from V and 2 bases from J, leaving 14 bases between.

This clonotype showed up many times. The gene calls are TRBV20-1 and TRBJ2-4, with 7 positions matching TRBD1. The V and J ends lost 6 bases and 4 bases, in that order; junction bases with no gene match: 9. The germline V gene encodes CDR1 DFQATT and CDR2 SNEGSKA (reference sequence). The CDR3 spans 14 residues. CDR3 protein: CSADSGTAKNIQYF. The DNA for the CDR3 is TGCAGTGCGGACTCCGGGACAGCAAAAAACATTCAGTACTTC.

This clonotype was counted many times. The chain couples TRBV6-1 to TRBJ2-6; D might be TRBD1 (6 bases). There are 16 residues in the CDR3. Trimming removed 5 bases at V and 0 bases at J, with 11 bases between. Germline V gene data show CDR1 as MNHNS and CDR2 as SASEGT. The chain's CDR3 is CASSRTVISGANVLTF. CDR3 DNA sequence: TGTGCCAGCAGTCGGACAGTGATCTCTGGGGCCAACGTCCTGACTTTC.

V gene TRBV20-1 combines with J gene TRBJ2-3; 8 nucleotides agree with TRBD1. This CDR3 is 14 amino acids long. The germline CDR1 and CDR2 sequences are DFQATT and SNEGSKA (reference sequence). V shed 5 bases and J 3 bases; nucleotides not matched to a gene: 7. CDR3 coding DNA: TGCAGTGCTGCAGACAGGGGTGATACAGATACGCAGTATTTT. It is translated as CSAADRGDTDTQYF.